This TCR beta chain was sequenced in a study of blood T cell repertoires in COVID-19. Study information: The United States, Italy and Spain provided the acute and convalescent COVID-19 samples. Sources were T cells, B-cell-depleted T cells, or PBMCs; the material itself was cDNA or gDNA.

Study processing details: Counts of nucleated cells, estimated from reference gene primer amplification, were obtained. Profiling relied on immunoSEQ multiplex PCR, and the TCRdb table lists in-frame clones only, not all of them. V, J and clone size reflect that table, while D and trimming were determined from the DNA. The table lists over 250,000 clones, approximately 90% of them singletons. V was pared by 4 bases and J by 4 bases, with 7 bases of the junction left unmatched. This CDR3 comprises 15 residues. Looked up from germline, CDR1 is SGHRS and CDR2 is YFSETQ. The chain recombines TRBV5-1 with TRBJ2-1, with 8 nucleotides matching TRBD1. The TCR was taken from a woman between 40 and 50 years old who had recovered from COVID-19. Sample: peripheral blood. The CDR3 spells CASSPGQGSYNEQFF. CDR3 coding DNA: TGCGCCAGCAGCCCCGGACAGGGTTCGTACAATGAGCAGTTCTTC.